This T cell receptor (beta chain) is drawn from a study of T cell repertoires in cytomegalovirus infection (dated by TCRdb to between 2019 and 2020). Some background on the complete study: Peptide stimulations targeted recently identified HLA-C-restricted CMV epitopes, whose presentation resists viral immunomodulation, together with well-studied HLA-B-restricted epitopes. Because public TCR beta signatures pointed to carriage of CMV infection together with the matching HLA type, the HLA type of each donor mattered for the analysis.

Points the paper makes about the study in general: The ex vivo response was dominated by HLA-C-restricted CMV-specific TCR beta clonotypes, which also provided the single most frequent clonotype in two of eight donors. Carriers of CMV infection plus the relevant HLA type were discriminated by the cumulative frequency of public TCR beta family members in the study cohort and in an independent roughly 370-donor cohort.

The treatment or condition tag for this specimen amounts to: in vitro stimulation with specific CMV peptide epitopes to enrich CMV-specific T cells. A remark on this clonotype: There is no known antigen for this receptor. Base qualities are not at hand, and no much larger clone is one base apart.

Measured from the cysteine to the phenylalanine, the CDR3 is 14 residues long. CDR3 DNA only is kept here, 42 bases in frame from base 1. Germline trimming: 8 bases from V, 7 bases from J; junction bases outside gene matches: 8. From the germline V gene, CDR1 is MDHEN and CDR2 is SYDVKM. The instrument given in TCRdb is Illumina HiSeq 1500. TCRdb trimmed the raw reads at Q25, called clones with MiXCR and kept productive beta chains. Each CDR3 protein appears once, grouped with its most common genes and DNA. The sample contains more than 300,000 distinct CDR3 sequences, nearly 35% of them found a single time. The ten biggest clones cover 13% of the sample.

The receptor's source is a human donor in good health (CMV status not recorded). Some clones in this sample may be carry-over from other donors' samples. The source material was cultured PBMCs, sampled from culture after CMV antigen stimulation. The rearrangement joined TRBV28 to TRBJ2-7, and TRBD2 aligns with 13 junction nucleotides. The DNA sequence is as follows: TGTGCCAGCCGTACTAGCGGGGGGGCTCGGGAGCAGTACTTC. Translated, it reads CASRTSGGAREQYF.